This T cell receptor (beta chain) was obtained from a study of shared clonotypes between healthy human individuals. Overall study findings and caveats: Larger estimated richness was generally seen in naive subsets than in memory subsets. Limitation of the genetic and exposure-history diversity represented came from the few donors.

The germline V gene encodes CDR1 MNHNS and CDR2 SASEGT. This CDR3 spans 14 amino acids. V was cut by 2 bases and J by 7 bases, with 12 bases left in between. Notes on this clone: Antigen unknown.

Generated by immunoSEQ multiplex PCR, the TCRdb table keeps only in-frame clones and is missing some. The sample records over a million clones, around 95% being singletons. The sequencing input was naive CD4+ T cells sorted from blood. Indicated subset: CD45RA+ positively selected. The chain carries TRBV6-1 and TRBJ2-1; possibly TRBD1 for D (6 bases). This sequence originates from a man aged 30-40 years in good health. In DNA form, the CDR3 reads TGTGCCAGCAGTGAACAAGAGAGGGGGAATGAGCAGTTCTTC. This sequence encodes CASSEQERGNEQFF.